This T cell receptor beta chain was retrieved from a study of shared clonotypes between healthy human individuals. Study observations and caveats: Deeper or shallower sequencing was expected to change how clonotypes are shared among donors.

About this clone itself: Its target is unknown.

The CDR3 has 16 amino acids. Only in-frame clones appear in the TCRdb table, and some are missing; sequencing was by immunoSEQ multiplex PCR. The top ten hold 0.36% of the sample, which has 2 million to 3 million clones, 90% to 95% seen once. Sequencing was carried out using naive CD4+ T cells from PBMCs. Regarding subset: CD45RA+ positively selected. The gene calls are TRBV12-2 and TRBJ2-2; the listed D gene, TRBD1, was not tested against the DNA. TRBV12-2 is marked as a pseudogene. The sequence derives from a man aged 18 to 35 in good health. Some clones in this sample may be carry-over from other donors' samples. Written as DNA, the CDR3 is TGTGCAAGTCGCCCCGGCAGGAGACAGGGGGCCGGGGAGCTGTTTTTT. Translating gives CASRPGRRQGAGELFF.